One sample yielded the 11 T cell receptor beta chains listed below, sequenced in a study of OX40 agonist ivuxolimab in advanced cancers. The library was obtained by the immunoSEQ multiplex PCR assay. TCRdb took over this immuneACCESS table, retaining in-frame rearrangements with V and J assigned. Such tables are incomplete; in checked studies, under half of the missing clones stem from an unresolved V gene, and the remainder is unexplained. Across this sample there are about 26,000 clones, with 79% seen only once. 20% to 30% of the sample comes from the top ten. The sequencing here drew on CD4+ or CD8+ T cells sorted from blood, taken in a trial of the OX40 agonist ivuxolimab. Every receptor here comes from an adult with an advanced solid tumor such as melanoma, head and neck, liver or kidney cancer.

This chain joins TRBV21-1 and TRBJ2-5. The J call could be wrong; TRBJ2-7 is a better fit for the DNA end. TRBV21-1 is noted as a pseudogene. This CDR3 is 15 amino acids long. The CDR3 nucleotides are TGTGCCAGCAGCGCCTCGCGCCAGAGCTCCTACGAGCAGTACTTC. This gives the protein CASSASRQSSYEQYF.

This sequence joins TRBV6-4 and TRBJ1-4, with a weak D call TRBD1 (5 bases). CDR3 length: 15 residues. The germline gives CDR1 MRHNA, CDR2 SNTAGT. The ends were cut back, 6 bases at V and 2 bases at J, with 13 bases in the middle. The CDR3, as DNA: TGTGCCAGCAGCTCAGGGATCGGGACTAATGAAAAACTGTTTTTT. This encodes CASSSGIGTNEKLFF.

This clone was picked up a small number of times. The rearrangement uses TRBV28 and TRBJ2-3, with 8 bases identical to TRBD1. J was trimmed by 4 bases and V by 5 bases; bases with no gene match: 5. The CDR3 runs to 14 residues. In germline, CDR1 is MDHEN, CDR2 SYDVKM. The DNA for the CDR3 is TGTGCCAGCAGTCGACAGGGGCTGGCAGATACGCAGTATTTT. Protein sequence: CASSRQGLADTQYF.

The V call is TRBV15, the J call TRBJ1-1; D is unclear. CDR1 and CDR2 from the germline V gene are LNHNV and YYDKDF (reference sequence). V was clipped by 0 bases and J by 1 base, with 12 bases between them. The CDR3 covers 16 residues. CDR3 residues: CATSREKGRRNTEAFF. The CDR3 region has the DNA TGTGCCACCAGCAGAGAGAAGGGAAGGCGGAACACTGAAGCTTTCTTT. The entire variable domain, with the rest obtained from reference TRBV15 and TRBJ1-1, is as follows: DAMVIQNPRYQVTQFGKPVTLSCSQTLNHNVMYWYQQKSSQAPKLLFHYYDKDFNNEADTPDNFQSRRPNTSFCFLDIRSPGLGDTAMYLCATSREKGRRNTEAFFGQGTRLTVV.

The V call is TRBV6-1, the J call TRBJ1-1; D remains ambiguous. The CDR3 runs to 13 residues. The V gene lost 3 bases and the J gene lost 1 base, with 6 bases spanning the gap. Germline V CDR1 and CDR2: MNHNS, SASEGT. The CDR3 protein is CASSDIQNTEAFF. CDR3 coding DNA: TGTGCCAGCAGTGATATCCAGAACACTGAAGCTTTCTTT.

By share, this clone counts as medium-sized. The chain carries TRBV19 and TRBJ1-1, with 7 nucleotides matching TRBD1. The CDR3 contains 14 residues. Germline values: CDR1 LNHDA, CDR2 SQIVND (reference sequence). V was clipped by 4 bases and J by 5 bases; unmatched bases: 7. The CDR3 DNA reads as TGTGCCAGTAGTACCAGGGGGGCTGGGACTGAAGCTTTCTTT. It translates to CASSTRGAGTEAFF. Full variable domain (missing parts from reference TRBV19 and TRBJ1-1): DGGITQSPKYLFRKEGQNVTLSCEQNLNHDAMYWYRQDPGQGLRLIYYSQIVNDFQKGDIAEGYSVSREKKESFPLTVTSAQKNPTAFYLCASSTRGAGTEAFFGQGTRLTVV.

The chain recombines TRBV7-6 with TRBJ2-7; D assignment may be TRBD1 or TRBD2 (6 bases each). Trimming removed 2 bases at V and 4 bases at J, with 12 bases between. This CDR3 has 14 residues. Germline lookup yields CDR1 SGHVS and CDR2 FNYEAQ. The CDR3, as DNA: TGTGCCAGCAGCTTATTGGAGGGGGGATACGAGCAGTACTTC. Translating it yields CASSLLEGGYEQYF.

The rearrangement joins TRBV19 to TRBJ2-7; 9 bases map to TRBD1. Trimming cost V 9 bases and J 6 bases; bases outside gene matches: 6. In germline, CDR1 is LNHDA, CDR2 SQIVND (reference sequence). The CDR3 runs to 12 residues. Written as DNA, the CDR3 is TGTGCCAGCAATAACAGGGGGCTCGAGCAGTACTTC. Translated, it gives CASNNRGLEQYF. Full variable domain (rest looked up from reference TRBV19 and TRBJ2-7): DGGITQSPKYLFRKEGQNVTLSCEQNLNHDAMYWYRQDPGQGLRLIYYSQIVNDFQKGDIAEGYSVSREKKESFPLTVTSAQKNPTAFYLCASNNRGLEQYFGPGTRLTVT.

A word on this clone: This same CDR3 is encoded by further DNA sequences in the sample. The CDR3 here is CASSLGTTPYEQYF. DNA of the CDR3: TGTGCCAGCAGTTTGGGGACCACCCCTTACGAGCAGTACTTC. The chain combines TRBV27 with TRBJ2-7; D may match TRBD1 or TRBD2 (5 bases each). The germline V gene encodes CDR1 MNHEY and CDR2 SMNVEV (reference sequence). This CDR3 spans 14 amino acids. V was clipped by 3 bases and J by 4 bases, with 13 bases between them.

CDR3 protein: CSARQAYEQYF. CDR3 nucleotide sequence: TGCAGTGCTCGACAGGCCTACGAGCAGTACTTC. The chain combines TRBV20-1 with TRBJ2-7, with D possibly matching TRBD1 (6 bases). With 5 bases removed from V and 2 bases from J, the gap between germline ends came to 7 bases. CDR3 length equals 11 residues. Germline values: CDR1 DFQATT, CDR2 SNEGSKA (reference sequence).

The chain joins TRBV4-3 to TRBJ2-4, with D possibly being TRBD1 or TRBD2 (5 bases each). This CDR3 has 15 amino acids. With 0 bases removed from V and 7 bases from J, the gap between germline ends came to 13 bases. Germline lookup yields CDR1 LGHNA and CDR2 YSLEER. As DNA, the CDR3 is TGCGCCAGCAGCCAAGATGAGGGGCCCAGGAACATTCAGTACTTC. This encodes CASSQDEGPRNIQYF.